The 11 T cell receptor beta chains reported below all come from one sample, sequenced in a study of metastatic and nonmetastatic thyroid tumors. MiXCR re-clonotyped the PCR reads for TCRdb. The data show about 22,000 clones, around 20% seen once. Patients had received no treatment of any kind before thyroid surgery. Material for sequencing was adjacent normal tissue. These receptors originate from a male donor with papillary thyroid cancer or a benign thyroid nodule (not recorded which). Some clones in this sample may be carry-over from other donors' samples.

The chain combines TRBV11-2 with TRBJ2-3, with a weak D call TRBD2 (6 bases). CDR1 SGHAT and CDR2 FQNNGV come from the germline V gene. The CDR3 loop spans 16 amino acids. V dropped 0 bases and J dropped 2 bases, with 12 bases sitting between them. CDR3 sequence (DNA): TGTGCCAGCAGCTTAGAATTTGGGACTTCCACAGATACGCAGTATTTT. Translated, it gives CASSLEFGTSTDTQYF.

This clone has at least ten counts. The chain uses TRBV20-1 and TRBJ1-5; D remains unclear. Trimming took 3 bases from V and 0 from J, leaving 15 bases between them. This CDR3 spans 16 amino acids. CDR1 is DFQATT and CDR2 is SNEGSKA in the germline V gene (reference sequence). The CDR3 protein is CSASSPGLYSNQPQHF. In DNA form, the CDR3 reads TGCAGTGCTAGTAGCCCCGGACTCTATAGCAATCAGCCCCAGCATTTT.

By sample fraction, this clone is medium-sized. The chain recombines TRBV6-1 with TRBJ2-1, with D perhaps matching TRBD1 (5 bases). The V gene lost 3 bases and the J gene lost 2 bases, with 14 bases spanning the gap. The CDR3 has 16 residues. Germline-derived CDR1 and CDR2 are MNHNS and SASEGT. CDR3 region: CASSDVDSPTYNEQFF. DNA of the CDR3: TGTGCCAGCAGTGACGTAGACAGTCCAACCTACAATGAGCAGTTCTTC.

Sample share makes this clone medium-sized. J is TRBJ1-1 and V is TRBV7-2, with a tentative D call TRBD1 (6 bases). In germline, CDR1 is SGHTA, CDR2 FQGNSA. This CDR3 region has 15 residues. Trimming left V 0 bases short and J 5 bases short, with 13 bases between. CDR3 sequence: CASSLARGWTTEAFF. The CDR3 nucleotides read TGTGCCAGCAGCTTAGCGAGGGGGTGGACGACTGAAGCTTTCTTT.

In this sample, this clone turned up a few times. The V and J genes are TRBV24-1 and TRBJ1-2; D perhaps matches TRBD1 (6 bases). The CDR3 consists of 15 residues. Germline V gives CDR1 KGHDR, CDR2 SFDVKD. V gave up 4 bases and J gave up 3 bases, with 14 bases separating them. CDR3 sequence reads: CATSDPGDIDYGYTF. DNA of the CDR3: TGTGCCACCAGTGACCCAGGGGATATCGACTATGGCTACACCTTC.

This clone was counted ten times or more. V is TRBV4-1 and J is TRBJ1-5; tentative D call: TRBD1 (6 bases). This CDR3 region has 16 residues. Germline assignment: CDR1 MGHRA and CDR2 YSYEKL. Trimming stripped 4 bases from V and 0 bases from J, with 13 bases between. Here the CDR3 DNA reads TGCGCCAGCAGCCTGAGCGGACAGAGTAGCAATCAGCCCCAGCATTTT. Protein sequence: CASSLSGQSSNQPQHF.

V gene TRBV5-1 combines with J gene TRBJ1-2; D call uncertain. V dropped 4 bases and J dropped 7 bases, with 20 bases sitting between them. This CDR3 has 15 residues. Germline-derived CDR1 and CDR2 are SGHRS and YFSETQ. The DNA for the CDR3 is TGCGCCAGCAGCCTAGCAGATGGGGATCTCGCTGGCTACACCTTC. It yields the protein CASSLADGDLAGYTF.

This clone is labeled as medium-sized. The chain carries TRBV27 and TRBJ2-1, with D possibly being TRBD2 (6 bases). The CDR3 is 15 residues long. V was pared by 3 bases and J by 3 bases, with 12 bases between. Germline-derived CDR1 and CDR2 are MNHEY and SMNVEV (reference sequence). CDR3 nucleotides: TGTGCCAGCAGTTTCTCGGGAGAGAGCTACAATGAGCAGTTCTTC. Protein: CASSFSGESYNEQFF.

The chain couples TRBV2 to TRBJ1-1; the D gene is possibly TRBD1 (6 bases). The CDR3 has 16 amino acids. V was pared by 4 bases and J by 6 bases, with 21 bases between. CDR1 is SNHLY and CDR2 is FYNNEI in the germline V gene. Written as DNA, the CDR3 is TGTGCCAGCAGTGTGCAGGGTAGGCTAAAGGGGGCTGAAGCTTTCTTT. The encoded protein is CASSVQGRLKGAEAFF. The complete variable domain, with remaining parts taken from reference TRBV2 and TRBJ1-1, reads EPEVTQTPSHQVTQMGQEVILRCVPISNHLYFYWYRQILGQKVEFLVSFYNNEISEKSEIFDDQFSVERPDGSNFTLKIRSTKLEDSAMYFCASSVQGRLKGAEAFFGQGTRLTVV.

In this sample, this clone turned up many times. J is TRBJ2-7 and V is TRBV5-1; possibly TRBD1 for D (6 bases). CDR3 length: 14 amino acids. Germline values: CDR1 SGHRS, CDR2 YFSETQ. The ends were cut back, 4 bases at V and 7 bases at J, with 18 bases in the middle. CDR3 sequence reads: CASSVATGSREQYF. Here the CDR3 DNA reads TGCGCCAGCAGCGTGGCAACAGGGTCGAGGGAGCAGTACTTC.

There are many counts of this clone. The chain carries TRBV3-1 and TRBJ1-6, with D unclear. The V gene's germline CDR1 is LGHDT and CDR2 YNNKEL (reference sequence). The CDR3 extends over 12 amino acids. V gave up 6 bases and J gave up 5 bases, with 5 bases separating them. The CDR3 region has the DNA TGTGCCAGCAGTCTACATAATTCACCCCTCCACTTT. Translated: CASSLHNSPLHF.